Sequencing of this T cell receptor beta chain was carried out in a study of response to subunit inactivated influenza vaccine (dated by TCRdb to 2017 to 2018). The study in broad terms: Deep quantitative profiling of the T cell receptor repertoire was used in the study to follow responses to a trivalent subunit inactivated influenza vaccine. What the work shows at the level of the full study, not this receptor alone: The authors suggested that each seasonal influenza vaccination may recruit only a limited number of new T cells.

A remark on this clonotype: Its antigen is still unknown. No base-level quality is on record; no much larger clone is a single base apart.

Libraries were made using RT-PCR. Data came from an Illumina HiSeq 2500. TCRdb passed the public sequencing reads through fastp at Q25 and MiXCR, retaining productive beta sequences. Each entry merges the rows of one CDR3 protein and shows their most common DNA and genes. This sample has approximately 730,000 distinct CDR3 sequences in its table, and 14% of those were observed once. Less than 9% of the sample belongs to the ten largest clones. After removal of 1 base from V and 3 bases from J, the junction retains 0 bases not matched to a gene. From the cysteine through the phenylalanine, the CDR3 covers 14 amino acids. Solely the CDR3 DNA is kept, with 42 bases framed from the first base. CDR1 is given as SQVTM and CDR2 as ANQGSEA, both from the germline V gene.

This receptor was identified in a man aged 45-65 years who received an inactivated influenza vaccine. Donor details come from another sample of the same person, matched by shared clones. The sample in question was PBMCs from blood, obtained 14 days before vaccination. The receptor chain draws on TRBV29-1 and TRBJ2-5, and TRBD2 matches 12 of the central bases. CDR3 region: CSVEGTSGKETQYF. The nucleotide sequence reads as follows: TGCAGCGTTGAAGGGACTAGCGGGAAAGAGACCCAGTACTTC.